This T cell receptor beta chain appears in the sequencing data of a study of T cell repertoires in cytomegalovirus infection. Study overall: Used in the study were CMV epitopes, some recently identified and HLA-C-restricted, others well-studied and HLA-B-restricted. Public TCR beta signatures indicated both CMV infection and matching HLA type.

V lost 1 base, J lost 0 bases, and 10 bases lay in between. Germline V CDR1 and CDR2: SGHVT, SQSDAQ. The CDR3 extends over 15 amino acids. Findings and limits, study-wide: CMV-specific TCR beta clonotypes restricted by HLA-C dominated the ex vivo response.

In the case of this clonotype: Its antigen remains unidentified.

One entry per CDR3 protein results from TCRdb running MiXCR on the reads. The sample records under 450,000 distinct CDR3 sequences, about 34% being singletons. This chain uses TRBV7-4 with TRBJ2-7; D unresolved. The sequenced sample was cultured PBMCs, obtained from culture after CMV antigen stimulation. This TCR derives from a human donor in good health (CMV status not recorded). Some clones in this sample may be carry-over from other donors' samples. CDR3 bases: TGTGCCAGCAGCTTAGGGGTCGGCGACTCCTACGAGCAGTACTTC. Translating gives CASSLGVGDSYEQYF.